The present T cell receptor (beta chain) was sequenced within a study of regulatory T cells in long-lasting Graves disease. The sample holds a few counts of this clonotype. The TCR beta library used iRepertoire HTBI primers with Arm-PCR amplification of CDR3. Authors' analysis steps: Samples collectively showed 62 TRBV and approximately 15 TRBJ segments. TCRdb re-derived calls from the multiplex PCR reads in MiXCR, one entry per CDR3 protein. TCRdb assigned the V and J calls; the authors' analysis was not used. The top ten hold around 9.3% of the sample, which has 510,000 or so distinct CDR3 sequences, around 12% seen once. Time point defined: newly diagnosed GD, antithyroid drugs for less than 3 months. Scientists built the TCR library using RNA that was extracted from PBMCs. This sample was also put to use in a study of T cells in Graves' hyperthyroidism and ophthalmopathy. That paper notes: Ophthalmopathy cases were set apart from stable hyperthyroidism by a 13 V-J model.

Sequenced here: peripheral blood mononuclear cells (PBMCs), sampled at new diagnosis, from a patient treated with antithyroid drugs. The sequence was obtained from a woman in her 30s with Graves disease.

The CDR3 DNA reads TGTGCCAGCAGCCTAAGCCTCGTGAACTATGGCTACACCTTC. Translation: CASSLSLVNYGYTF. This chain uses TRBV28 with TRBJ1-2; D unresolved. The CDR3 spans 14 residues. Trimming took 6 bases from V and 2 from J, leaving 13 bases between them. The germline V gene has CDR1 MDHEN and CDR2 SYDVKM.